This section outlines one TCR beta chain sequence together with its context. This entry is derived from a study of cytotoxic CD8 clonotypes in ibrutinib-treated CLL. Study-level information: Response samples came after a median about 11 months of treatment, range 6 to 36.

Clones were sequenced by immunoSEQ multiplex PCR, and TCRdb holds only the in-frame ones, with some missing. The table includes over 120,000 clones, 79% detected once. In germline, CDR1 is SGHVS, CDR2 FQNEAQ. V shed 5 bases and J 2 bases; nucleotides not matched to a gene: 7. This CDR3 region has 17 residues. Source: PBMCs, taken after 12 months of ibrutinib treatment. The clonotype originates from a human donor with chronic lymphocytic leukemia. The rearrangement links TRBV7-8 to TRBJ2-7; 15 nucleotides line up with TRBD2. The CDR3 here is CASSRGTSGRHPYEQYF. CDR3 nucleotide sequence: TGTGCCAGCAGCCGGGGGACTAGCGGGAGGCATCCCTACGAGCAGTACTTC. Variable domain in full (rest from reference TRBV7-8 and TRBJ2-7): GAGVSQSPRYKVAKRGQDVALRCDPISGHVSLFWYQQALGQGPEFLTYFQNEAQLDKSGLPSDRFFAERPEGSVSTLKIQRTQQEDSAVYLCASSRGTSGRHPYEQYFGPGTRLTVT.